Following are 19 T cell receptor beta chains from one sample sequenced in a study of cytomegalovirus exposure and HLA in healthy donors. With 60 Vbeta and 13 Jbeta primers, the PCR was carried out. Data came from immunoSEQ multiplex PCR; TCRdb stores just in-frame clones and leaves some out. There are some 250,000 clones in the sample; 82% occur only once, and roughly 5% lies in the top ten. The specimen was PBMCs. The receptors originated from a woman aged 40 to 55 in good health and CMV-seropositive.

Only one count was recorded for this clone. The V and J genes are TRBV15 and TRBJ2-5, with 9 bases lining up with TRBD2. The CDR3 covers 15 residues. V was pared by 3 bases and J by 5 bases, with 7 bases of the junction left unmatched. The germline V gene has CDR1 LNHNV and CDR2 YYDKDF (reference sequence). The CDR3 DNA reads as TGTGCCACCAGCAGGGGTAGCGGGGGCCGGGAGACCCAGTACTTC. Its protein product is CATSRGSGGRETQYF. The variable domain in full, with the rest retrieved from reference TRBV15 and TRBJ2-5, is DAMVIQNPRYQVTQFGKPVTLSCSQTLNHNVMYWYQQKSSQAPKLLFHYYDKDFNNEADTPDNFQSRRPNTSFCFLDIRSPGLGDTAMYLCATSRGSGGRETQYFGPGTRLLVL.

Regarding this clone: The junction departs from the called germline gene at one end, perhaps through a read error. V and J are TRBV7-9 and TRBJ2-7, with D maybe TRBD2 (5 bases). CDR3 length: 14 amino acids. Looked up from germline, CDR1 is SEHNR and CDR2 is FQNEAQ (reference sequence). The CDR3 nucleotides read TGTGCCAGCAGCTTACGTGCGGACTCCTACGAGCAGCACTTC. Protein: CASSLRADSYEQHF.

This clone was observed a handful of times. This sequence joins TRBV2 and TRBJ2-7; the match to TRBD1 covers 7 bases. The germline V gene has CDR1 SNHLY and CDR2 FYNNEI. The V and J ends lost 2 bases and 2 bases, in that order; junction bases with no gene match: 0. The CDR3 has 13 amino acids. The CDR3 coding sequence is TGTGCCAGCAGTGAACAGGGGGCCTACGAGCAGTACTTC. This codes for CASSEQGAYEQYF. Filled out from reference TRBV2 and TRBJ2-7, the complete variable domain reads EPEVTQTPSHQVTQMGQEVILRCVPISNHLYFYWYRQILGQKVEFLVSFYNNEISEKSEIFDDQFSVERPDGSNFTLKIRSTKLEDSAMYFCASSEQGAYEQYFGPGTRLTVT.

V gene TRBV5-4 combines with J gene TRBJ1-1, with a tentative D call TRBD1 (5 bases). The germline gives CDR1 SGHNT, CDR2 YYREEE (reference sequence). V was cut by 3 bases and J by 0 bases, with 15 bases left in between. The CDR3 runs 16 residues. CDR3 coding DNA: TGTGCCAGCAGCTCCAGTGGGGCAGCCGTGAACACTGAAGCTTTCTTT. Protein: CASSSSGAAVNTEAFF.

CDR3 sequence (DNA): TGTGCCACCAGCAGCGGGTTCAGGGATGAAGCTTTCTTT. It specifies CATSSGFRDEAFF. V is TRBV15 and J is TRBJ1-1; D might be TRBD1 (5 bases). Trimming stripped 3 bases from V and 7 bases from J, with 12 bases between. CDR3 length equals 13 residues. Germline V gene sequence: CDR1 LNHNV, CDR2 YYDKDF (reference sequence).

The chain uses TRBV7-9 and TRBJ2-7; D is ambiguous. The V end was cut by 1 base, the J end by 7 bases, with 8 bases between. CDR3 length: 12 amino acids. Germline V gene sequence: CDR1 SEHNR, CDR2 FQNEAQ (reference sequence). CDR3 bases: TGTGCCAGCAGCTTAGGGCTTGTGGAGCAGTACTTC. This encodes CASSLGLVEQYF. The full variable domain, in which reference TRBV7-9 and TRBJ2-7 provide the parts outside the CDR3, is DTGVSQNPRHKITKRGQNVTFRCDPISEHNRLYWYRQTLGQGPEFLTYFQNEAQLEKSRLLSDRFSAERPKGSFSTLEIQRTEQGDSAMYLCASSLGLVEQYFGPGTRLTVT.

V usage is TRBV5-1 and J usage is TRBJ2-3; TRBD2 matches 12 bases. The J segment lost 3 bases and the V segment lost 4 bases, leaving 3 bases of the junction unmatched. CDR1 is SGHRS, CDR2 YFSETQ, per germline. The CDR3 runs 15 residues. The CDR3 DNA follows: TGCGCCAGCAGCATCGGGACTAGCGGGACAGATACGCAGTATTTT. As protein: CASSIGTSGTDTQYF.

The V and J genes are TRBV19 and TRBJ2-3; TRBD2 aligns across 9 bases. The CDR3 runs 15 residues. Germline V lookup: CDR1 LNHDA, CDR2 SQIVND (reference sequence). V lost 8 bases and J lost 2; bases outside the gene matches: 8. The DNA of the CDR3 is TGTGCCAGTGCACTTAGCGGGAGCCCCACAGATACGCAGTATTTT. Encoded protein: CASALSGSPTDTQYF.

This chain links TRBV9 with TRBJ2-3, with 10 bases matching TRBD2. The V and J ends lost 4 bases and 5 bases, in that order; junction bases with no gene match: 7. The CDR3 contains 15 residues. Germline assignment: CDR1 SGDLS and CDR2 YYNGEE. The CDR3 bases are TGTGCCAGCAGCCCCATAGCGGGAGGAGGAGATACGCAGTATTTT. It specifies CASSPIAGGGDTQYF.

The chain employs TRBV7-2 and TRBJ1-5; no definite D call. Germline assignment: CDR1 SGHTA and CDR2 FQGNSA. This CDR3 is 14 amino acids long. V shed 1 base and J shed 9 bases, with 13 bases lying between them. The DNA of the CDR3 is TGTGCCAGCAGCTTAGGGACTCCCCCATGGCCCCAGCATTTT. Translation: CASSLGTPPWPQHF.

The chain is built from TRBV4-1 and TRBJ2-5; 11 bases are shared with TRBD2. The J call may be incorrect, as the DNA end agrees better with TRBJ2-7. The germline gives CDR1 MGHRA, CDR2 YSYEKL. There are 15 residues in the CDR3. CDR3 amino acids: CASSQASGRNYEQYF. The CDR3 bases are TGCGCCAGCAGCCAGGCTAGCGGGAGGAACTACGAGCAGTACTTC.

The chain links TRBV7-9 to TRBJ2-3; 7 bases match TRBD2. Losses at the gene ends were 3 bases for V and 6 bases for J; bases not matched to a gene: 9. There are 15 residues in the CDR3. Germline CDR1 is SEHNR and CDR2 is FQNEAQ (reference sequence). The CDR3 region has the DNA TGTGCCAGCAGCTTTGTTGGGAGGGGAGGGGATACGCAGTATTTT. Translation gives CASSFVGRGGDTQYF. Variable domain in full (rest from reference TRBV7-9 and TRBJ2-3): DTGVSQNPRHKITKRGQNVTFRCDPISEHNRLYWYRQTLGQGPEFLTYFQNEAQLEKSRLLSDRFSAERPKGSFSTLEIQRTEQGDSAMYLCASSFVGRGGDTQYFGPGTRLTVL.

The rearrangement joins TRBV5-4 to TRBJ2-3; possible D gene TRBD2, 7 bases. Trimming shortened V by 0 bases and J by 6 bases, and 14 bases separated the two germline ends. This CDR3 spans 15 amino acids. Germline-derived CDR1 and CDR2 are SGHNT and YYREEE (reference sequence). The CDR3 protein is CASSLDGGAMDTQYF. In nucleotides, the CDR3 is TGTGCCAGCAGCTTGGATGGGGGGGCTATGGATACGCAGTATTTT. Based on the CDR3 plus reference TRBV5-4 and TRBJ2-3, the full variable domain is ETGVTQSPTHLIKTRGQQVTLRCSSQSGHNTVSWYQQALGQGPQFIFQYYREEENGRGNFPPRFSGLQFPNYSSELNVNALELDDSALYLCASSLDGGAMDTQYFGPGTRLTVL.

The rearrangement uses TRBV29-1 and TRBJ1-2; no firm D call. The CDR3 runs 13 residues. Trimming shortened V by 2 bases and J by 5 bases, and 12 bases separated the two germline ends. The germline V gene encodes CDR1 SQVTM and CDR2 ANQGSEA. The CDR3 DNA is TGCAGCGTTGAACGGGCCGGGAGGTATGGCTACACCTTC. The encoded protein is CSVERAGRYGYTF.

V is TRBV5-6 and J is TRBJ2-7, with D maybe TRBD1 (6 bases). The V gene lost 4 bases and the J gene lost 7 bases, with 12 bases spanning the gap. This CDR3 comprises 12 residues. Germline V gives CDR1 SGHDT, CDR2 YYEEEE. The CDR3 loop reads CASSLFTGEQYF. The CDR3 DNA sequence: TGTGCCAGCAGCCTTTTCACAGGGGAGCAGTACTTC.

The rearrangement joins TRBV7-8 to TRBJ2-7, with a weak D call TRBD2 (6 bases). The CDR3 consists of 14 residues. V was pared by 5 bases and J by 1 base, with 12 bases between. The germline CDR1 and CDR2 sequences are SGHVS and FQNEAQ. CDR3: CASSHTGDSYEQYF. The CDR3 nucleotides read TGTGCCAGCAGCCACACGGGAGATTCCTACGAGCAGTACTTC.

V is TRBV5-1 and J is TRBJ2-4, with D maybe TRBD2 (5 bases). The CDR3 is made up of 15 amino acids. Germline lookup yields CDR1 SGHRS and CDR2 YFSETQ. With 5 bases removed from V and 0 bases from J, the gap between germline ends came to 12 bases. CDR3 amino acids: CASSNTGSAKNIQYF. In nucleotides, the CDR3 is TGCGCCAGCAGTAACACGGGGTCAGCCAAAAACATTCAGTACTTC. Looking up the rest from reference TRBV5-1 and TRBJ2-4 gives the full variable domain: KAGVTQTPRYLIKTRGQQVTLSCSPISGHRSVSWYQQTPGQGLQFLFEYFSETQRNKGNFPGRFSGRQFSNSRSEMNVSTLELGDSALYLCASSNTGSAKNIQYFGAGTRLSVL.

The rearrangement uses TRBV6-5 and TRBJ1-2, with TRBD1 matching over 8 bases. J gave up 0 bases and V 4 bases, and 4 bases lay outside the gene matches. CDR1 and CDR2 from the germline V gene are MNHEY and SVGAGI. The CDR3 has 15 residues. This CDR3 reads CASSSGQASNYGYTF. The CDR3 DNA follows: TGTGCCAGCAGTTCGGGACAGGCGTCTAACTATGGCTACACCTTC.

This clone appeared a single time. V is TRBV7-9 and J is TRBJ2-7; 7 bases align to TRBD2. The CDR3 extends over 15 amino acids. V shed 1 base and J 1 base; nucleotides not matched to a gene: 4. Germline V lookup: CDR1 SEHNR, CDR2 FQNEAQ (reference sequence). In DNA form, the CDR3 reads TGTGCCAGCAGCTTAGGGGCGGGGGAGTCCTACGAGCAGTACTTC. Amino acid sequence: CASSLGAGESYEQYF.